This TCR beta chain emerged from a study of shared clonotypes between healthy human individuals. Trimming took 2 bases from V and 5 from J, leaving 9 bases between them. CDR1 and CDR2 from the germline V gene are PRHDT and FYEKMQ (reference sequence). The CDR3 runs 13 residues. A note on this clone: Other nucleotide sequences from this sample produce the same CDR3.

Sequenced by immunoSEQ multiplex PCR; TCRdb stores in-frame clones only, minus some. The top ten clones hold 34% of a sample with 550,000 to 800,000 clones, 90% of them seen once. The sequencing sample was made of memory CD8+ T cells from PBMCs. Regarding subset: CD45RO+ cells pooled with CCR7-negative TemRA cells. This TCR was recovered from a man aged 18 to 29 in good health. Some clones in this sample may be carry-over from other donors' samples. This chain uses TRBV13 with TRBJ2-5; D perhaps matches TRBD2 (6 bases). In DNA form, the CDR3 reads TGTGCCAGCAGCTTACCTGGGGGGGAGACCCAGTACTTC. Translated: CASSLPGGETQYF.